This T cell receptor (beta chain) is drawn from a study of pediatric ulcerative colitis. J lost 7 bases, V lost 0 bases, and 3 bases had no gene match. Germline V gene data show CDR1 as WNHNN and CDR2 as SYGVQD (reference sequence). This CDR3 spans 16 amino acids. Comments on this clone: The antigen is unknown.

General observations from the study: All ulcerative colitis patients, but no controls, carried two rectal clonotypes. Acute severe colitis showed lower rectal diversity from clonal expansions.

Here immunoSEQ multiplex PCR was the method, and the copy in TCRdb shows in-frame clones only, minus some. This sample yields 50,000 to 65,000 clones, of which 85% to 90% are seen a single time; about 3.5% belongs to the top ten. Colonoscopy and blood draw happened at the same time. Sequencing input: blood. The TCR was taken from a boy younger than 18 with severe ulcerative colitis. The chain has TRBV10-1 and TRBJ2-1, with 13 bases lining up with TRBD2. The CDR3 bases are TGCGCCAGCAGTGAGTCACTAGCGGGAGGGCCAAATGAGCAGTTCTTC. Translating it yields CASSESLAGGPNEQFF.